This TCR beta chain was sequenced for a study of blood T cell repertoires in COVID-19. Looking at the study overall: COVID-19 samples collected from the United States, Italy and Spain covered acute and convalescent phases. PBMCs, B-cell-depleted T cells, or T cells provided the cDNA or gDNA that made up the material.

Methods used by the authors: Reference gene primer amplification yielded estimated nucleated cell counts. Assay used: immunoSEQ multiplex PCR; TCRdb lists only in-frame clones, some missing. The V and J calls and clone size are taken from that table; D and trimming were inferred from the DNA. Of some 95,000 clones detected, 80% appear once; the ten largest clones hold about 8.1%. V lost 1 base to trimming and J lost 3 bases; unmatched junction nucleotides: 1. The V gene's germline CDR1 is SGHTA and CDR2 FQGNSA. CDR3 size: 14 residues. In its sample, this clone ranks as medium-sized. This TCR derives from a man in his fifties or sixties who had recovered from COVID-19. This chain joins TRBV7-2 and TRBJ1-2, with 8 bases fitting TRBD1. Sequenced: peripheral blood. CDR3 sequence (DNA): TGTGCCAGCAGCTTAGACAGGGGGGACTATGGCTACACCTTC. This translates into CASSLDRGDYGYTF.